This T cell receptor (beta chain) was sequenced during a study of T and B cells in COVID-19 patients. On the study more broadly: COVID-19 patients gave peripheral blood either during active infection or after recovery.

By sample share, this clonotype is medium-sized. Its antigen is not identified. The CDR3 consists of 13 residues. Germline assignment: CDR1 SGHRS and CDR2 YFSETQ. V shed 1 base and J shed 5 bases, with 7 bases lying between them. General observations from the study: Early severe-case samples and blood from mildly ill patients during symptoms were in short supply.

Blood genomic DNA input for TRB amplification was about 240-550 ng. TRB rearrangements were amplified by multiplex PCR with BIOMED2 TRB-A/B primers. TCRdb called the multiplex PCR reads again in MiXCR, with one record for every CDR3 protein. The sample lists around 5,400 distinct CDR3 sequences, roughly 30% occurring once. This TCR was sampled from a human donor with active COVID-19. Sequencing was done on a sample of blood. The V and J genes are TRBV5-1 and TRBJ2-1; no reliable D call. The CDR3: CASSLSLNNEQFF. CDR3 sequence (DNA): TGCGCCAGCAGCTTGAGTCTTAACAATGAGCAGTTCTTC.